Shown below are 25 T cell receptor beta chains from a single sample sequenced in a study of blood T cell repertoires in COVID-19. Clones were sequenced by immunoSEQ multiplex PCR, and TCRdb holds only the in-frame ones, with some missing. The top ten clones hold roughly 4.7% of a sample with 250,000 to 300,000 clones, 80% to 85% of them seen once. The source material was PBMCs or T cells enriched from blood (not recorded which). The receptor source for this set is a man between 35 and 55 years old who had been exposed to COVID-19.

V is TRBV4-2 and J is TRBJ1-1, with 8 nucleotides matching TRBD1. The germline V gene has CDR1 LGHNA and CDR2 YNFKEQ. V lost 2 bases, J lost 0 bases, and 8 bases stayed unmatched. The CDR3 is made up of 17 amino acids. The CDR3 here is CASSQWNRGNLNTEAFF. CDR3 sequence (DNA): TGTGCCAGCAGCCAATGGAACAGGGGGAACCTGAACACTGAAGCTTTCTTT.

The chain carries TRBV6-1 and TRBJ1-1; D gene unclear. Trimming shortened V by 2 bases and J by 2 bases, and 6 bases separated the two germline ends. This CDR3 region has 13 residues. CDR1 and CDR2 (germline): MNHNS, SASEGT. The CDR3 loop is CASSELANTEAFF. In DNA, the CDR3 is TGTGCCAGCAGTGAATTGGCCAACACTGAAGCTTTCTTT.

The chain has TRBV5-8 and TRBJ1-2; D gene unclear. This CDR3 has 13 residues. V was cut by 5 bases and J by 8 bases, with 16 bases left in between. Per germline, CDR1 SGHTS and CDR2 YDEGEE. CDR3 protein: CASRPGYSGGYTF. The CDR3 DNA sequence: TGTGCCAGCAGACCGGGATACTCAGGAGGCTACACCTTC.

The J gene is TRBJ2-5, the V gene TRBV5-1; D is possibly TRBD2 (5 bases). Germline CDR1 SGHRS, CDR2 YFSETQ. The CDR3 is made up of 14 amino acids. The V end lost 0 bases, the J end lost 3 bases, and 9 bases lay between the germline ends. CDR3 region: CASSLVLAEETQYF. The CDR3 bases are TGCGCCAGCAGCTTGGTTCTAGCAGAAGAGACCCAGTACTTC.

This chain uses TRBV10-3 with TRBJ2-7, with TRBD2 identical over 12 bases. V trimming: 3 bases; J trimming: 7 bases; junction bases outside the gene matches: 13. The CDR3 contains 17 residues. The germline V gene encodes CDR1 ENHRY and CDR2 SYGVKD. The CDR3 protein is CAISDTSGRTQVGEQYF. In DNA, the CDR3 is TGTGCCATCAGTGACACTAGCGGGAGGACCCAAGTGGGGGAGCAGTACTTC.

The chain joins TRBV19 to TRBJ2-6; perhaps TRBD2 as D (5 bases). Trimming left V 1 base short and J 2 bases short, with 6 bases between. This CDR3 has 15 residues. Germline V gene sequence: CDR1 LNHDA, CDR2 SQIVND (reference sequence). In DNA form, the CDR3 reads TGTGCCAGTAGTATAGGAGGGACTGGGGCCAACGTCCTGACTTTC. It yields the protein CASSIGGTGANVLTF. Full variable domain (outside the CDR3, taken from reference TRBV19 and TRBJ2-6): DGGITQSPKYLFRKEGQNVTLSCEQNLNHDAMYWYRQDPGQGLRLIYYSQIVNDFQKGDIAEGYSVSREKKESFPLTVTSAQKNPTAFYLCASSIGGTGANVLTFGAGSRLTVL.

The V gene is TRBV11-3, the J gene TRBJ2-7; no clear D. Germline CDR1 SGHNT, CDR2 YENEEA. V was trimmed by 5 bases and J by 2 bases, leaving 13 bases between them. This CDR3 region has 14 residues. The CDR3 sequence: CASSGGRFPYEQYF. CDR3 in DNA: TGTGCCAGCAGCGGTGGGCGCTTCCCCTACGAGCAGTACTTC.

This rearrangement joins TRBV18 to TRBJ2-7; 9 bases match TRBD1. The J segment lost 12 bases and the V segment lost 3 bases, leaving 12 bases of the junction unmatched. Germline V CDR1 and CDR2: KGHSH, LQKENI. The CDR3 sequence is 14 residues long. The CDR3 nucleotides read TGTGCCAGCTCACCCCCCGGGGACAGGGCTTCTCCGTACTTC. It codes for CASSPPGDRASPYF.

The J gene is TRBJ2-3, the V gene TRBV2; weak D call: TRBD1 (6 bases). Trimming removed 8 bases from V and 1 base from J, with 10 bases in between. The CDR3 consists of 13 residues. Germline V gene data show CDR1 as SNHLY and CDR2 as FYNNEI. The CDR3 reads CASDRHGTDTQYF. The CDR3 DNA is TGTGCCAGCGACAGGCACGGCACAGATACGCAGTATTTT. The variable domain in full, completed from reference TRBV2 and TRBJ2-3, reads EPEVTQTPSHQVTQMGQEVILRCVPISNHLYFYWYRQILGQKVEFLVSFYNNEISEKSEIFDDQFSVERPDGSNFTLKIRSTKLEDSAMYFCASDRHGTDTQYFGPGTRLTVL.

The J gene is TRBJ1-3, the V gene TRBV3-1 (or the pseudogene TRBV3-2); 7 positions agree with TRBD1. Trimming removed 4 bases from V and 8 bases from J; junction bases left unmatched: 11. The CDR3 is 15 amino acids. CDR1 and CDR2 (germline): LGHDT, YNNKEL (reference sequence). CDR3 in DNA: TGTGCCAGCAGCCCTGGGACAGCCAATTCGGACACCATATATTTT. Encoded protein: CASSPGTANSDTIYF.

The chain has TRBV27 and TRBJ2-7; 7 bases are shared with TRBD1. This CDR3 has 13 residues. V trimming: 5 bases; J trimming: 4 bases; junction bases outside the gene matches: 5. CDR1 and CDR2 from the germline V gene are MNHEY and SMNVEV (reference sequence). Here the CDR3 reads CASSSAGGYEQYF. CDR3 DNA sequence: TGTGCCAGCAGTAGTGCAGGGGGTTACGAGCAGTACTTC.

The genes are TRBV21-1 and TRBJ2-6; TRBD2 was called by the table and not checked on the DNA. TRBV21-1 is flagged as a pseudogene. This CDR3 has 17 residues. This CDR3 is CASSKAHGCDGANVLTF. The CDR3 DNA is TGTGCCAGCAGCAAAGCCCACGGGTGCGATGGGGCCAACGTCCTGACTTTC.

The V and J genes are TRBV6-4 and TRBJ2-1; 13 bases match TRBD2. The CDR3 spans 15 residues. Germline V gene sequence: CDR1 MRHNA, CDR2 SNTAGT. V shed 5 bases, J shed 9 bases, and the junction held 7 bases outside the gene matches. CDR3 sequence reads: CASSPGTSGIGEQFF. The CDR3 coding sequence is TGTGCCAGCAGTCCCGGGACTAGCGGGATTGGTGAGCAGTTCTTC.

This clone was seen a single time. The CDR3 DNA sequence: TGTGCCAGCTCCCCAGGGGCGGGACAGGGGGCCCGCGAGCAGTACTTC. Translating gives CASSPGAGQGAREQYF. The rearrangement uses TRBV18 and TRBJ2-7, with 12 bases that match TRBD1. Germline V gene data show CDR1 as KGHSH and CDR2 as LQKENI. The length of the CDR3 is 16 residues. J lost 6 bases, V lost 6 bases, and 12 bases had no gene match. The entire variable domain, with the rest obtained from reference TRBV18 and TRBJ2-7, is as follows: NAGVMQNPRHLVRRRGQEARLRCSPMKGHSHVYWYRQLPEEGLKFMVYLQKENIIDESGMPKERFSAEFPKEGPSILRIQQVVRGDSAAYFCASSPGAGQGAREQYFGPGTRLTVT.

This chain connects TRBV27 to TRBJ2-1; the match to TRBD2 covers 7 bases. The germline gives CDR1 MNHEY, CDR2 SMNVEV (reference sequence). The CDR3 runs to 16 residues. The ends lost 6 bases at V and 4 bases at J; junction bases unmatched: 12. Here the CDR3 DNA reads TGTGCCAGCAGGCAATACTCGGGAGCGGGGTACAATGAGCAGTTCTTC. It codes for CASRQYSGAGYNEQFF.

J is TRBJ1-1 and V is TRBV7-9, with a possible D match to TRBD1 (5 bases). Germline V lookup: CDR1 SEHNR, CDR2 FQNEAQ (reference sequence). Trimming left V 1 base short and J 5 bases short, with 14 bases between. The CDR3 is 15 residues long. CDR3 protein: CASSLVAQGGTEAFF. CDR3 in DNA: TGTGCCAGCAGCTTAGTCGCCCAGGGTGGAACTGAAGCTTTCTTT.

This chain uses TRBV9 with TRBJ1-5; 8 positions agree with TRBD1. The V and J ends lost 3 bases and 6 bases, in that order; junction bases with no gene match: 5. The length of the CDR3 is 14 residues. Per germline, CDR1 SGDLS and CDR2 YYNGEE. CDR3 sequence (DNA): TGTGCCAGCAGCGCCTCAGGGGGCGTTCAGCCCCAGCATTTT. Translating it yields CASSASGGVQPQHF.

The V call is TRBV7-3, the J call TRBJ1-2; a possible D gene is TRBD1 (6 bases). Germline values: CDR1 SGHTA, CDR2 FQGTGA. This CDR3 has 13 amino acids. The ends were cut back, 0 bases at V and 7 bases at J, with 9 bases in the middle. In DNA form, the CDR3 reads TGTGCCAGCAGCTTAACCACAGGGTCTGGCTACACCTTC. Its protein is CASSLTTGSGYTF.

This chain's CDR3 is CASSLGQAVSEAFF. The CDR3 nucleotides are TGTGCCAGCAGCCTCGGACAGGCGGTATCTGAAGCTTTCTTT. The rearrangement links TRBV7-6 to TRBJ1-1, with TRBD1 identical over 7 bases. Germline V gene sequence: CDR1 SGHVS, CDR2 FNYEAQ. This CDR3 is 14 amino acids long. Trimming cost V 5 bases and J 6 bases; bases outside gene matches: 9.

Here the CDR3 reads CASSYWGRGTDTQYF. The DNA of the CDR3 is TGTGCCAGCAGTTACTGGGGGAGGGGCACAGATACGCAGTATTTT. This rearrangement joins TRBV6-5 to TRBJ2-3, with 7 positions matching TRBD2. The CDR3 is 15 amino acids. Germline V CDR1 and CDR2: MNHEY, SVGAGI. The junction had 2 bases not matched to a gene; V was cut back by 1 base and J by 1 base.

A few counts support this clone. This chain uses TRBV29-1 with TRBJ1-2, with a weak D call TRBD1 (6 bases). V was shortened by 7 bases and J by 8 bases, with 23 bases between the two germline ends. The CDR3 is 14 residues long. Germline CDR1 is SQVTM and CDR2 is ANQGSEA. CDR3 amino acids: CSASDPAGDKGYTF. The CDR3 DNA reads TGCAGCGCCAGTGACCCTGCAGGGGATAAAGGCTACACCTTC. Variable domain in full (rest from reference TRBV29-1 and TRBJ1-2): SAVISQKPSRDICQRGTSLTIQCQVDSQVTMMFWYRQQPGQSLTLIATANQGSEATYESGFVIDKFPISRPNLTFSTLTVSNMSPEDSSIYLCSASDPAGDKGYTFGSGTRLTVV.

The CDR3 is CASSSNRSALVTIYF. The CDR3 DNA is TGTGCCAGCAGCAGTAACAGGTCCGCCTTAGTCACCATATATTTT. V gene TRBV21-1 combines with J gene TRBJ1-3; the tabulated D call, TRBD1, remains unverified against the DNA. TRBV21-1 constitutes a pseudogene. CDR3 length: 15 amino acids.

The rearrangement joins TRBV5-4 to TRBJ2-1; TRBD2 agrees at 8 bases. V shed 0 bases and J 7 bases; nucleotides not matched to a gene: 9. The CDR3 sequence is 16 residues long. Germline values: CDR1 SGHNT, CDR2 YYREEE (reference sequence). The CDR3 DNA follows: TGTGCCAGCAGCTTGGGAACAGCGGGAGTGGGAAATGAGCAGTTCTTC. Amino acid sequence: CASSLGTAGVGNEQFF.

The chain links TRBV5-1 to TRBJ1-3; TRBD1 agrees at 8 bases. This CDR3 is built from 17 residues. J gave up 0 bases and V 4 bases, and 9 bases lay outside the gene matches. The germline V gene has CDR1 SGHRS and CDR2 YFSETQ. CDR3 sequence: CASSLAGGYGSGNTIYF. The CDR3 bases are TGCGCCAGCAGCCTGGCAGGGGGCTACGGCTCTGGAAACACCATATATTTT.

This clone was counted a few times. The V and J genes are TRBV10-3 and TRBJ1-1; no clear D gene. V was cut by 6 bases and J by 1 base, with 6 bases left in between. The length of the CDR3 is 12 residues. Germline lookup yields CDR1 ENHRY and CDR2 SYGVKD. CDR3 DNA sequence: TGTGCCATCAGGGGCCCGAACACTGAAGCTTTCTTT. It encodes CAIRGPNTEAFF.